The 11 T cell receptor beta chains below all came from one sample that was sequenced in a study of blood T cell repertoires in COVID-19. Produced via immunoSEQ multiplex PCR; TCRdb's table is partial and in-frame only. This table has 150,000 to 200,000 clones, 65% to 80% appearing once. The sequenced sample was PBMCs or T cells enriched from blood (not recorded which). The source is a woman aged 45-65 years with acute COVID-19.

This clone was seen only a few times. The chain links TRBV12-5 to TRBJ2-1, with TRBD2 identical over 11 bases. The CDR3 sequence is 16 residues long. The J segment lost 9 bases and the V segment lost 2 bases, leaving 9 bases of the junction unmatched. Germline lookup yields CDR1 LGHNT and CDR2 FRNRAP. CDR3 DNA sequence: TGTGCTAGTGGTTTGTTTCCTAGCGGGGGGAAGCGTGAGCAGTTCTTC. As protein: CASGLFPSGGKREQFF.

This chain connects TRBV19 to TRBJ2-1; 8 nucleotides match TRBD2. With V trimmed by 8 bases and J by 8 bases, 8 bases remained unmatched. CDR3 length: 13 amino acids. Germline V gives CDR1 LNHDA, CDR2 SQIVND (reference sequence). Written as DNA, the CDR3 is TGTGCCAGTGTCTCCCGGGGGGGTGATGAGCAGTTCTTC. It translates to CASVSRGGDEQFF.

This chain uses TRBV6-2 or TRBV6-3 with TRBJ2-7, with D possibly being TRBD1 (6 bases). This CDR3 contains 16 residues. In germline, CDR1 is MNHEY, CDR2 SVGEGT. Trimming shortened V by 3 bases and J by 6 bases, and 21 bases separated the two germline ends. In DNA form, the CDR3 reads TGTGCCAGCAGTTATTCGGGCACAGGGCGTTCAAGCGAGCAGTACGTC. This codes for CASSYSGTGRSSEQYV.

Concerning this clone itself: One junction end disagrees with the germline gene, perhaps due to a read error. The J gene is TRBJ2-2, the V gene TRBV7-3, with TRBD2 matching over 10 bases. CDR3 size: 14 residues. The germline gives CDR1 SGHTA, CDR2 FQGTGA. The CDR3 nucleotides are TGCCCCAGCAGCGAGCGGGGGGGCGGCGGGGAGCTGTTTTTT. Translation: CPSSERGGGGELFF.

Only a few counts were recorded for this clone. The genes are TRBV6-6 and TRBJ2-1, with 15 bases lining up with TRBD2. Losses at the gene ends were 7 bases for V and 7 bases for J; bases not matched to a gene: 5. The CDR3 spans 15 residues. CDR1 MNHNY and CDR2 SVGAGI come from the germline V gene (reference sequence). The CDR3: CASTRTSGGGNEQFF. The DNA of the CDR3 is TGTGCCAGCACCAGGACTAGCGGGGGGGGGAATGAGCAGTTCTTC.

This clone was seen a handful of times. The chain recombines TRBV7-9 with TRBJ1-1; 11 nucleotides agree with TRBD1. J lost 6 bases, V lost 3 bases, and 3 bases had no gene match. Germline values: CDR1 SEHNR, CDR2 FQNEAQ (reference sequence). This CDR3 has 14 residues. The CDR3 loop reads CASSFPGQGAEAFF. The CDR3 DNA reads TGTGCCAGCAGCTTCCCGGGACAGGGGGCTGAAGCTTTCTTT.

The rearrangement joins TRBV29-1 to TRBJ1-5, with 8 positions matching TRBD1. The V gene end was trimmed by 5 bases and the J gene end by 7 bases; junction bases not matched to a gene: 7. Germline lookup yields CDR1 SQVTM and CDR2 ANQGSEA. This CDR3 region has 13 residues. The CDR3 region has the DNA TGCAGCGTTTTAGCAGGGGGCTTACAGCCCCAGCATTTT. It codes for CSVLAGGLQPQHF. The full variable domain, rest sourced from reference TRBV29-1 and TRBJ1-5, is SAVISQKPSRDICQRGTSLTIQCQVDSQVTMMFWYRQQPGQSLTLIATANQGSEATYESGFVIDKFPISRPNLTFSTLTVSNMSPEDSSIYLCSVLAGGLQPQHFGDGTRLSIL.

The chain joins TRBV30 to TRBJ1-2; no clear D gene. Germline V gene sequence: CDR1 GTSNPN, CDR2 SVGIG (reference sequence). The V end lost 3 bases, the J end lost 3 bases, and 17 bases lay between the germline ends. The CDR3 covers 15 residues. The CDR3 protein is CAWRRAFGGHYGYTF. As DNA, the CDR3 is TGTGCCTGGAGAAGGGCCTTTGGAGGGCACTATGGCTACACCTTC.

V and J are TRBV5-1 and TRBJ2-3; 7 nucleotides align to TRBD2. The CDR3 contains 15 residues. Germline CDR1 is SGHRS and CDR2 is YFSETQ. The J segment lost 3 bases and the V segment lost 7 bases, leaving 11 bases of the junction unmatched. The CDR3 loop is CASSEAGPFTDTQYF. The CDR3 DNA follows: TGCGCCAGCTCCGAAGCGGGGCCGTTTACAGATACGCAGTATTTT.

The chain has TRBV9 and TRBJ1-3; 7 bases map to TRBD1. Germline loops: CDR1 SGDLS, CDR2 YYNGEE. Trimming took 4 bases from V and 0 from J; bases not matched to a gene: 7. The CDR3 extends over 16 amino acids. CDR3 sequence (DNA): TGTGCCAGCAGCTCGGGACAGCCGATCTCTGGAAACACCATATATTTT. This translates into CASSSGQPISGNTIYF.

CDR3 DNA: TGCGCCAGCAGCCTCCGCTACCAGACTAGCGGTAGCACAGATACGCAGTATTTT. Protein sequence: CASSLRYQTSGSTDTQYF. The V gene is TRBV5-1, the J gene TRBJ2-3, with 9 bases fitting TRBD2. This CDR3 is built from 18 residues. Germline assignment: CDR1 SGHRS and CDR2 YFSETQ. J was trimmed by 0 bases and V by 4 bases; bases with no gene match: 12.